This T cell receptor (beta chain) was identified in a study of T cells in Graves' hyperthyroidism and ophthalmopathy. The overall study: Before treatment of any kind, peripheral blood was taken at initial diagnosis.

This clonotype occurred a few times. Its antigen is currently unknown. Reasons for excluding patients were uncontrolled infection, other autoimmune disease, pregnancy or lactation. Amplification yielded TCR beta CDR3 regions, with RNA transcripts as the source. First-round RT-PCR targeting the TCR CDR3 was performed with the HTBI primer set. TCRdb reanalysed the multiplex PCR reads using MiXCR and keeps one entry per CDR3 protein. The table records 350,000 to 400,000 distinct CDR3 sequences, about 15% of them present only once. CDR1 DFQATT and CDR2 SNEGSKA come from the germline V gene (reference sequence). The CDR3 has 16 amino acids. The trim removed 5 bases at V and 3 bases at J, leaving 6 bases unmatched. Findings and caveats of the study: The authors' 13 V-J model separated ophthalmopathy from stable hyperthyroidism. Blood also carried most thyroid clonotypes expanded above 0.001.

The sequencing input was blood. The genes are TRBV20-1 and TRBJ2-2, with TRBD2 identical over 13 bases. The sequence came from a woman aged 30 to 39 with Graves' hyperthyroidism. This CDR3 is CSASRLAGGHTGELFF. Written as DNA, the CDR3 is TGCAGTGCTTCCAGACTAGCGGGAGGCCACACCGGGGAGCTGTTTTTT.